This T cell receptor (beta chain) came from a study of CD4 T cells in relation to SARS-CoV-2 and coronaviruses. Overall study context: Convalescent patients were fewer than 10 males and a handful of females; two were Hispanic. Study conclusions and caveats: Culture-expanded clones reflect memory recall rather than primary priming during culture.

A remark on this clone: Its antigen is not identified.

Assay: immunoSEQ multiplex PCR; the TCRdb copy retains only in-frame clones and omits some. Among tens of thousands of clones, 77% were seen once, and the ten largest hold 20%. Trimming cost V 2 bases and J 7 bases; bases outside gene matches: 9. Germline V lookup: CDR1 MGHRA, CDR2 YSYEKL. This CDR3 comprises 16 residues. Naive and memory CD4+ T cells were separated from cryopreserved PBMCs. Naive or memory CD4+ cells were cultured 1:1 with T cell-depleted PBMCs plus CEF. V is TRBV4-1 and J is TRBJ2-1, with 9 bases that match TRBD1. The receptor comes from an adult with COVID-19. Material for sequencing was memory CD4+ T cells from PBMCs, cultured in vitro. The CDR3 loop reads CASSQRGQGGRNEQFF. The CDR3 DNA sequence: TGCGCCAGCAGCCAACGGGGACAGGGAGGGAGGAATGAGCAGTTCTTC.